The clone carrying this T cell receptor beta chain was detected ten times or more. The target antigen is unknown. The data belong to a study of T-cell memory formation after mild COVID-19. Broader study findings: Cross-reactive memory apparently joined, as some responding clones appeared in pre-infection memory. Clones contracting day 15 to 85 were balanced CD4/CD8; later expanders leaned CD4+.

The CDR3 spans 19 residues. Germline-derived CDR1 and CDR2 are MGHDK and SYGVNS. V was pared by 2 bases and J by 3 bases, with 14 bases of the junction left unmatched. 5'RACE primed at constant segments yielded TCR alpha and TCR beta cDNA libraries bearing sample barcodes and UMIs. TCRdb re-called the 5' RACE reads through MiXCR, storing one row per CDR3 protein. The sample lists roughly 35,000 distinct CDR3 sequences, around 20% occurring once. The J gene is TRBJ1-3, the V gene TRBV25-1; TRBD1 aligns across 9 bases. This sequence was found in an adult who had mild COVID-19 (a few samples of this study predate the infection). Cell type and time point are not known. The sample was PBMCs or a T cell subset sorted from them (not recorded which). The CDR3 nucleotides are TGTGCCAGCAGTGAAGGATGGGACAGGGTCTTATCGGGTGGAAACACCATATATTTT. Translated, it gives CASSEGWDRVLSGGNTIYF.